The next 10 T cell receptor beta chains were all read from a single sample in a study of patients and donors after allogeneic stem cell transplantation. TCRdb re-derived calls from the RT-PCR reads in MiXCR, one entry per CDR3 protein. Of 7,500 to 10,000 distinct CDR3 sequences in the sample, about 6.4% were seen once. Sequenced: blood, either unsorted or a sorted T cell fraction (not recorded which). These receptor sequences come from a human donor who was either an allogeneic HSCT recipient or a stem cell or donor lymphocyte infusion donor (not recorded which). It is not recorded whose cells these are; they may come from a transplant donor.

This clonotype was observed at least ten times. V is TRBV7-6 and J is TRBJ2-5; perhaps TRBD1 as D (5 bases). The ends were cut back, 6 bases at V and 1 base at J, with 9 bases in the middle. CDR3 length: 13 amino acids. The V gene's germline CDR1 is SGHVS and CDR2 FNYEAQ. CDR3 loop: CASSWGPQETQYF. Written as DNA, the CDR3 is TGTGCCAGCAGTTGGGGCCCCCAAGAGACCCAGTACTTC.

This clonotype qualifies as medium-sized. This sequence joins TRBV12-3 or TRBV12-4 and TRBJ2-2, with no clear D. Trimming removed 6 bases from V and 1 base from J, with 9 bases in between. The length of the CDR3 is 14 residues. The CDR3 DNA is TGTGCCAGCAGCCCCAGATTGAACACCGGGGAGCTGTTTTTT. This translates into CASSPRLNTGELFF.

This clonotype has a count of ten or more. This rearrangement joins TRBV12-3 or TRBV12-4 to TRBJ2-2, with D possibly being TRBD2 (6 bases). V lost 6 bases, J lost 1 base, and 6 bases lay in between. This CDR3 is built from 13 residues. The CDR3 DNA follows: TGTGCCAGCAGGGAGGGGAACACCGGGGAGCTGTTTTTT. Its protein product is CASREGNTGELFF.

There are many counts of this clonotype. The J gene is TRBJ2-5, the V gene TRBV12-3 or TRBV12-4; 11 bases align to TRBD2. After removal of 6 bases from V and 0 bases from J, the junction contained 6 bases not matched to a gene. This CDR3 contains 16 residues. CDR3 residues: CASSRTSGSHQETQYF. The CDR3 region has the DNA TGTGCCAGCAGCCGCACTAGCGGGAGCCACCAAGAGACCCAGTACTTC.

CDR3 sequence: CASSLGAINTGELFF. DNA of the CDR3: TGTGCCAGCAGTTTAGGAGCGATTAACACCGGGGAGCTGTTTTTT. The chain couples TRBV27 to TRBJ2-2, with no clear D. Germline CDR1 MNHEY, CDR2 SMNVEV (reference sequence). The CDR3 totals 15 residues. Trimming cost V 2 bases and J 2 bases, with 9 bases left between them.

This clonotype has a handful of counts. This sequence joins TRBV7-2 and TRBJ2-5; maybe TRBD1 (6 bases). CDR1 and CDR2 (germline): SGHTA, FQGNSA. The CDR3 loop spans 15 amino acids. The V and J ends lost 5 bases and 9 bases respectively, with 22 bases between them. The CDR3 spells CASSRGQTGSGAQYF. The CDR3 DNA reads TGTGCCAGCAGCCGAGGACAGACAGGTTCCGGGGCCCAGTACTTC.

This clonotype was counted between two and nine times. The chain links TRBV10-3 to TRBJ2-7, with D perhaps assigned TRBD1 or TRBD2 (5 bases each). Germline CDR1 ENHRY, CDR2 SYGVKD. Trimming took 0 bases from V and 2 from J, leaving 11 bases between them. CDR3 length equals 15 residues. This chain's CDR3 is CAISESNMGAYEQYF. In DNA form, the CDR3 reads TGTGCCATCAGTGAGTCAAATATGGGGGCCTACGAGCAGTACTTC.

CDR3 protein: CASSVGGQGNQPQHF. The DNA for the CDR3 is TGTGCCAGCAGCGTAGGGGGACAGGGGAATCAGCCCCAGCATTTT. V and J are TRBV9 and TRBJ1-5; 10 nucleotides match TRBD1. CDR3 size: 15 residues. Germline CDR1 SGDLS, CDR2 YYNGEE. After removal of 0 bases from V and 4 bases from J, the junction contained 1 base not matched to a gene.

The table lists this clonotype with many counts. The J gene is TRBJ1-6, the V gene TRBV7-9, with 7 nucleotides matching TRBD1. In germline, CDR1 is SEHNR, CDR2 FQNEAQ (reference sequence). This CDR3 is 14 amino acids long. J lost 6 bases, V lost 5 bases, and 4 bases had no gene match. CDR3 nucleotide sequence: TGTGCCAGCAGCCGGGACAGCCCTAATTCACCCCTCCACTTT. Its translation is CASSRDSPNSPLHF.

This clonotype was seen a handful of times. The chain links TRBV7-9 to TRBJ2-2; TRBD2 matches 8 bases. The length of the CDR3 is 16 residues. V was pared by 5 bases and J by 6 bases, with 11 bases of the junction left unmatched. CDR1 is SEHNR and CDR2 is FQNEAQ in the germline V gene (reference sequence). The CDR3 spells CASSRGGSASAGELFF. CDR3 nucleotides: TGTGCCAGCAGCCGGGGGGGCTCCGCTTCCGCCGGGGAGCTGTTTTTT.